Each of the 16 T cell receptor beta chains below was sequenced from the same sample in a study of a mutant IDH1 vaccine in newly diagnosed glioma. Antigen specificity for these receptors is unknown. The time point denotes: week 5, during vaccination. The investigators gave 300 ug of mutant IDH1 20-mer peptide in each vaccine dose, together with topical imiquimod. Data came from immunoSEQ multiplex PCR; TCRdb stores just in-frame clones and leaves some out. The table lists under 45,000 clones, roughly 76% of them singletons. This specimen was PBMCs, taken from a glioma patient whose treatment included an IDH1 peptide vaccine. The receptors shown here come from a man aged 50 to 59 with glioma.

The chain carries TRBV5-5 and TRBJ2-2; D might be TRBD2 (5 bases). Germline CDR1 reads SGHKS; CDR2 reads YYEKEE (reference sequence). Trimming shortened V by 4 bases and J by 0 bases, and 10 bases separated the two germline ends. This CDR3 contains 15 residues. The CDR3 is CASSPEAANTGELFF. CDR3 coding DNA: TGTGCCAGCAGCCCGGAGGCAGCGAACACCGGGGAGCTGTTTTTT.

The V call is TRBV2, the J call TRBJ2-3; D gene uncertain. Germline lookup yields CDR1 SNHLY and CDR2 FYNNEI. The CDR3 is 14 amino acids. The ends were cut back, 6 bases at V and 0 bases at J, with 10 bases in the middle. CDR3 in amino acids: CASRPGSSTDTQYF. Written as DNA, the CDR3 is TGTGCCAGCAGGCCAGGTTCTAGCACAGATACGCAGTATTTT.

About this clone: The junction differs from germline at one of its ends, possibly a read error. The chain uses TRBV15 and TRBJ2-2, with D hard to call. Germline V gives CDR1 LNHNV, CDR2 YYDKDF (reference sequence). CDR3 length equals 15 residues. CDR3: CATSRETRHTGELFF. CDR3 nucleotide sequence: TGTGCCACCAGCAGAGAGACAAGGCACACTGGGGAGCTGTTTTTT.

The chain couples TRBV4-1 to TRBJ2-7; 7 nucleotides agree with TRBD2. The CDR3 loop spans 15 amino acids. CDR1 and CDR2 from the germline V gene are MGHRA and YSYEKL. With 2 bases clipped from V and 2 bases from J, the junction kept 6 bases outside the gene matches. CDR3 coding DNA: TGCGCCAGCAGCCAAATTAGCGGGCGCCCCTACGAGCAGTACTTC. Its protein product is CASSQISGRPYEQYF.

V gene TRBV4-1 combines with J gene TRBJ1-5; the D is unclear. The CDR3 has 14 residues. V lost 1 base to trimming and J lost 5 bases, with 9 bases between them. The germline V gene has CDR1 MGHRA and CDR2 YSYEKL. CDR3 amino acids: CASSQGGLDQPQHF. Here the CDR3 DNA reads TGCGCCAGCAGCCAAGGGGGTTTGGATCAGCCCCAGCATTTT.

J is TRBJ1-1 and V is TRBV30; weak D call: TRBD1 (5 bases). The CDR3 extends over 17 amino acids. Trimming left V 7 bases short and J 4 bases short, with 28 bases between. Germline assignment: CDR1 GTSNPN and CDR2 SVGIG (reference sequence). CDR3 nucleotide sequence: TGTGCCTCACGGCCCCTCTCAGGGTCGGGTAAGGGCACTGAAGCTTTCTTT. It specifies CASRPLSGSGKGTEAFF.

This clone was counted once. The chain couples TRBV18 to TRBJ2-5; tentatively, D is TRBD1 (5 bases). Germline V lookup: CDR1 KGHSH, CDR2 LQKENI. Trimming took off 2 bases at V and 7 bases at J, with 11 bases between the two ends. The CDR3 is 13 amino acids. Written as DNA, the CDR3 is TGTGCCAGCTCACCAGGGGCGCTGGGGACCCAGTACTTC. Amino acid sequence: CASSPGALGTQYF.

This chain joins TRBV4-1 and TRBJ2-3; possibly TRBD1 or TRBD2 for D (5 bases each). The CDR3 extends over 15 amino acids. Trimming shortened V by 3 bases and J by 0 bases, and 10 bases separated the two germline ends. Germline values: CDR1 MGHRA, CDR2 YSYEKL. The CDR3 loop is CASSQQGASTDTQYF. In DNA, the CDR3 is TGCGCCAGCAGCCAGCAGGGAGCTAGCACAGATACGCAGTATTTT.

This chain uses TRBV6-5 with TRBJ2-1; maybe TRBD2 (7 bases). There are 15 residues in the CDR3. Trimming cost V 3 bases and J 7 bases, with 16 bases left between them. CDR1 MNHEY and CDR2 SVGAGI come from the germline V gene. CDR3 region: CASSYGGGAGNEQFF. CDR3 sequence (DNA): TGTGCCAGCAGTTATGGTGGGGGGGCAGGAAATGAGCAGTTCTTC.

The rearrangement links TRBV25-1 to TRBJ2-7; 11 bases align to TRBD2. V was clipped by 6 bases and J by 3 bases; unmatched bases: 7. Germline lookup yields CDR1 MGHDK and CDR2 SYGVNS. The CDR3 has 15 residues. CDR3 sequence reads: CASSLSGTSGYEQYF. The CDR3 DNA follows: TGTGCCAGCAGCCTTTCCGGGACTAGCGGCTACGAGCAGTACTTC.

V usage is TRBV30 and J usage is TRBJ1-2; 7 bases are shared with TRBD1. V trimming: 3 bases; J trimming: 4 bases; junction bases outside the gene matches: 5. The germline CDR1 and CDR2 sequences are GTSNPN and SVGIG (reference sequence). There are 13 residues in the CDR3. The CDR3 nucleotides are TGTGCCTGGAGAGGGACAGAAACCTATGGCTACACCTTC. Its translation: CAWRGTETYGYTF.

This clone came up a few times. This CDR3 reads CASSVAVVNTEAFF. CDR3 bases: TGTGCCAGCAGCGTAGCGGTGGTGAACACTGAAGCTTTCTTT. The chain couples TRBV9 to TRBJ1-1; D remains unclear. The germline gives CDR1 SGDLS, CDR2 YYNGEE. The CDR3 spans 14 residues. Trimming left V 0 bases short and J 0 bases short, with 6 bases between.

J is TRBJ2-3 and V is TRBV7-9, with 11 bases that match TRBD2. Germline V CDR1 and CDR2: SEHNR, FQNEAQ (reference sequence). V trimming: 7 bases; J trimming: 3 bases; junction bases outside the gene matches: 3. The CDR3 loop spans 14 amino acids. CDR3: CASTIAGGTDTQYF. In DNA, the CDR3 is TGTGCCAGCACCATAGCGGGAGGGACAGATACGCAGTATTTT.

The rearrangement links TRBV7-2 to TRBJ2-5; 7 bases line up with TRBD1. Looked up from germline, CDR1 is SGHTA and CDR2 is FQGNSA. The CDR3 totals 14 residues. The J segment lost 7 bases and the V segment lost 5 bases, leaving 10 bases of the junction unmatched. The CDR3 sequence is CASSRAQGFGTQYF. CDR3 in DNA: TGTGCCAGCAGCCGGGCACAGGGGTTCGGGACCCAGTACTTC.

This sequence joins TRBV7-9 and TRBJ2-7, with 7 bases aligning to TRBD1. There are 17 residues in the CDR3. CDR1 SEHNR and CDR2 FQNEAQ come from the germline V gene (reference sequence). The V gene end was trimmed by 4 bases and the J gene end by 1 base; junction bases not matched to a gene: 13. The DNA for the CDR3 is TGTGCCAGCAGCTATACTGCCGGGACAGATTTTTCCTACGAGCAGTACTTC. Residues: CASSYTAGTDFSYEQYF.

This clone was seen just once. This sequence joins TRBV7-9 and TRBJ2-6, with no clear D. The CDR3 loop spans 12 amino acids. V was pared by 7 bases and J by 1 base, with 2 bases between. The germline CDR1 and CDR2 sequences are SEHNR and FQNEAQ (reference sequence). CDR3 in DNA: TGTGCCAGCATATCTGGGGCCAACGTCCTGACTTTC. It translates to CASISGANVLTF. Filled out from reference TRBV7-9 and TRBJ2-6, the complete variable domain reads DTGVSQNPRHKITKRGQNVTFRCDPISEHNRLYWYRQTLGQGPEFLTYFQNEAQLEKSRLLSDRFSAERPKGSFSTLEIQRTEQGDSAMYLCASISGANVLTFGAGSRLTVL.